These 16 T cell receptor beta chains came from one sample sequenced in a study of blood T cell repertoires in COVID-19. Here immunoSEQ multiplex PCR was the method, and the copy in TCRdb shows in-frame clones only, minus some. The sample has roughly 250,000 clones; approximately 91% are singletons. Sequencing was performed on PBMCs or T cells enriched from blood (not recorded which). These TCRs come from a middle-aged woman with acute COVID-19.

Note on this clone: Different DNA sequences within this sample yield the same CDR3. CDR3 nucleotides: TGCGCCAGCAGCTTGGAAGGGGGCTCTGGAAACACCATATATTTT. Translating it yields CASSLEGGSGNTIYF. The chain is built from TRBV5-1 and TRBJ1-3; D possibly corresponds to TRBD1 (6 bases). CDR3 length equals 15 residues. V gave up 0 bases and J gave up 0 bases, with 7 bases separating them. The germline V gene encodes CDR1 SGHRS and CDR2 YFSETQ.

This chain uses TRBV5-6 with TRBJ2-2; perhaps TRBD2 as D (6 bases). Germline values: CDR1 SGHDT, CDR2 YYEEEE. The CDR3 is 14 residues long. V lost 7 bases and J lost 1, with 11 bases in between. The CDR3 region has the DNA TGTGCCAGCCACTTGCGGGGGAACACCGGGGAGCTGTTTTTT. The encoded protein is CASHLRGNTGELFF. Complete variable domain (other parts from reference TRBV5-6 and TRBJ2-2): DAGVTQSPTHLIKTRGQQVTLRCSPKSGHDTVSWYQQALGQGPQFIFQYYEEEERQRGNFPDRFSGHQFPNYSSELNVNALLLGDSALYLCASHLRGNTGELFFGEGSRLTVL.

CDR3 residues: CSVEGGNGYTF. The CDR3 nucleotides are TGCAGCGTTGAGGGGGGAAATGGCTACACCTTC. This chain links TRBV29-1 with TRBJ1-2, with TRBD1 as a possible D gene (5 bases). The CDR3 spans 11 residues. V was cut by 3 bases and J by 6 bases, with 8 bases left in between. Germline loops: CDR1 SQVTM, CDR2 ANQGSEA.

On this clone itself: This CDR3 is also generated by other DNA sequences in the sample. The chain combines TRBV5-4 with TRBJ2-5; maybe TRBD2 (5 bases). The ends were cut back, 2 bases at V and 5 bases at J, with 10 bases in the middle. This CDR3 has 13 residues. Germline V gives CDR1 SGHNT, CDR2 YYREEE (reference sequence). DNA for the CDR3: TGTGCCAGCAGCTTCACGGGGAAGGAGACCCAGTACTTC. Residues: CASSFTGKETQYF.

This rearrangement joins TRBV7-9 to TRBJ2-5; no clear D gene. Germline V gene lookup returns CDR1 SEHNR and CDR2 FQNEAQ (reference sequence). The CDR3 runs to 13 residues. V lost 1 base and J lost 4, with 7 bases in between. CDR3 sequence (DNA): TGTGCCAGCAGCTTAGGTCAGGTAGAGACCCAGTACTTC. It specifies CASSLGQVETQYF.

This chain connects TRBV27 to TRBJ1-6; the D is unclear. V was shortened by 1 base and J by 9 bases, with 7 bases between the two germline ends. Looked up from germline, CDR1 is MNHEY and CDR2 is SMNVEV (reference sequence). This CDR3 region has 13 residues. CDR3 DNA: TGTGCCAGCAGTTTATTGGCACCTTCACCCCTCCACTTT. Translation: CASSLLAPSPLHF.

The chain links TRBV14 to TRBJ1-2; tentatively, D is TRBD1 (5 bases). CDR1 is SGHDN, CDR2 FVKESK, per germline. CDR3 length: 16 amino acids. Trimming cost V 4 bases and J 4 bases, with 19 bases left between them. The CDR3 here is CASSPRPSQGPYGYTF. As DNA, the CDR3 is TGTGCCAGCAGCCCGCGGCCATCTCAGGGCCCCTATGGCTACACCTTC.

The gene calls are TRBV23-1 and TRBJ1-5, with TRBD1 matching 7 bases. TRBV23-1 is an ORF for which the function is uncertain. J gave up 1 base and V 5 bases, and 2 bases lay outside the gene matches. The CDR3 is 14 amino acids. The CDR3 coding sequence is TGCGCCAGCAGTGACAGGGTGAGCAATCAGCCCCAGCATTTT. This sequence encodes CASSDRVSNQPQHF.

The CDR3 DNA sequence: TGCGCCAGCAGTTCCCACGGGGGAGGGGTCGAGCAGTACTTC. Amino acids: CASSSHGGGVEQYF. The rearrangement joins TRBV5-1 to TRBJ2-7, with 7 nucleotides matching TRBD2. Germline V lookup: CDR1 SGHRS, CDR2 YFSETQ. V lost 5 bases and J lost 6; bases outside the gene matches: 11. This CDR3 is 14 amino acids long.

The rearrangement links TRBV4-2 to TRBJ2-3, with TRBD2 as a possible D gene (6 bases). Trimming took off 0 bases at V and 7 bases at J, with 17 bases between the two ends. Germline assignment: CDR1 LGHNA and CDR2 YNFKEQ. The CDR3 has 16 residues. CDR3 in amino acids: CASSQETSWVSNTQYF. In DNA, the CDR3 is TGTGCCAGCAGCCAAGAAACTAGCTGGGTCAGTAATACGCAGTATTTT.

The chain couples TRBV7-2 to TRBJ2-7, with TRBD1 identical over 8 bases. Germline CDR1 is SGHTA and CDR2 is FQGNSA. The J segment lost 3 bases and the V segment lost 4 bases, leaving 5 bases of the junction unmatched. This CDR3 comprises 14 residues. The CDR3 bases are TGTGCCAGCAGCTCCCAGGGGGCGATCTACGAGCAGTACTTC. Protein product: CASSSQGAIYEQYF.

The chain is built from TRBV5-4 and TRBJ2-5; 7 nucleotides match TRBD2. The V gene end was trimmed by 4 bases and the J gene end by 4 bases; junction bases not matched to a gene: 13. The CDR3 spans 16 residues. Germline assignment: CDR1 SGHNT and CDR2 YYREEE (reference sequence). The CDR3 region is CASSPVGGLIRETQYF. CDR3 coding DNA: TGTGCCAGCAGCCCCGTCGGGGGGTTGATCCGAGAGACCCAGTACTTC.

In DNA form, the CDR3 reads TGCGCCAGCAGCTTAGAACCGGGGGGGCCGGGCACAGATACGCAGTATTTT. Residues: CASSLEPGGPGTDTQYF. The genes are TRBV5-1 and TRBJ2-3, with TRBD2 matching 8 bases. The germline V gene encodes CDR1 SGHRS and CDR2 YFSETQ. The CDR3 is 17 amino acids. With 2 bases clipped from V and 1 base from J, the junction kept 9 bases outside the gene matches.

This chain uses TRBV4-3 with TRBJ2-1, with TRBD1 matching 9 bases. The CDR3 is made up of 13 amino acids. Germline loops: CDR1 LGHNA, CDR2 YSLEER. V dropped 4 bases and J dropped 15; count of bases not matched to a gene: 10. The CDR3 here is CASSPRSGTGLFF. The DNA of the CDR3 is TGCGCCAGCAGCCCGCGATCCGGGACAGGGCTGTTCTTC.

V gene TRBV6-5 combines with J gene TRBJ2-3; 9 bases fit TRBD2. Trimming cost V 8 bases and J 4 bases; bases outside gene matches: 4. Germline V lookup: CDR1 MNHEY, CDR2 SVGAGI. This CDR3 has 13 amino acids. CDR3: CASDSGSADTQYF. DNA of the CDR3: TGTGCCAGCGATAGCGGGAGCGCAGATACGCAGTATTTT.

The chain links TRBV11-2 to TRBJ1-1; TRBD1 agrees at 9 bases. The V gene's germline CDR1 is SGHAT and CDR2 FQNNGV. The CDR3 is 16 residues long. The J segment lost 6 bases and the V segment lost 4 bases, leaving 12 bases of the junction unmatched. The CDR3 sequence: CASSSGNWDREAEAFF. Written as DNA, the CDR3 is TGTGCCAGCAGCTCCGGGAATTGGGACAGGGAGGCTGAAGCTTTCTTT.